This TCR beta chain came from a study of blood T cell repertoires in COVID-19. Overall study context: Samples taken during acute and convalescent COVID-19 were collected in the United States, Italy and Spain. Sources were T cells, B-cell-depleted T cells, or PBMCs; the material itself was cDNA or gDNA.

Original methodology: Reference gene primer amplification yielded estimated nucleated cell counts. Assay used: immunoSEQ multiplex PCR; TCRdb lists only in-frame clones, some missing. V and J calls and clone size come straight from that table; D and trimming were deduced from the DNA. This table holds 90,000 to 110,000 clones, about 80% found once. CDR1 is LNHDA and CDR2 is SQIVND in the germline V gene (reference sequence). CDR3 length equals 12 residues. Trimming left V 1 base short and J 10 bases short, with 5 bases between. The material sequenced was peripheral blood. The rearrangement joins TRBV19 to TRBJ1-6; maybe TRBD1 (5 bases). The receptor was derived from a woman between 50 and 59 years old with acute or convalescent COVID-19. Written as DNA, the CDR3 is TGTGCCAGTAGTATAGCAGGGTCACCCCTCCACTTT. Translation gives CASSIAGSPLHF.